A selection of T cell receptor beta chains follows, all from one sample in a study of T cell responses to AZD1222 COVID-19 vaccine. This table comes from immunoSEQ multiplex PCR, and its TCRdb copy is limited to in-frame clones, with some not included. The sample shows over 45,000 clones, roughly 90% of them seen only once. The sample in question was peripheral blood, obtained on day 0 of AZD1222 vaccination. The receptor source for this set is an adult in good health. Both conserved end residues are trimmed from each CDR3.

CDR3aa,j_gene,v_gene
ASSFEQRFGYT,TRBJ1-2,TRBV7-2
ASSLTKIIGNQPQH,TRBJ1-5,TRBV27
ASSHQGRNNSPLH,TRBJ1-6,TRBV3-1/TRBV3-2
ASSNIVDRGEKLF,TRBJ1-4,TRBV19
ASSSDSGRGNTGELF,TRBJ2-2,TRBV4-2
ASSDGNSPLH,TRBJ1-6,TRBV6-1
ASSLDSYNQPQH,TRBJ1-5,TRBV19
ASSLSSRDEKLF,TRBJ1-4,TRBV28
ASRLTGRTSNTEAF,TRBJ1-1,TRBV28
ASSQGTQGVYEQY,TRBJ2-7,TRBV3-1/TRBV3-2
ASSPAGRGEGQPQH,TRBJ1-5,TRBV19
ASSVTGGAGGYT,TRBJ1-2,TRBV2
ASRDSGSNNEQF,TRBJ2-1,TRBV6-5
ASSIRGASTDTQY,TRBJ2-3,TRBV7-6
ASSTDVNEKLF,TRBJ1-4,TRBV6-5
ASSRTSGTSTDTQY,TRBJ2-3,TRBV11-2
ASKVGNEQF,TRBJ2-1,TRBV2
ASSPNSPRMNTEAF,TRBJ1-1,TRBV18
ATSPGTGNVFGETQY,TRBJ2-5,TRBV24-1
ASSQGQGESPLH,TRBJ1-6,TRBV3-1/TRBV3-2
ASTAPDEQF,TRBJ2-1,TRBV5-4
ASSIAGSSNTEAF,TRBJ1-1,TRBV19
ASTFGQGAWGYT,TRBJ1-2,TRBV19
ASSQCYGYT,TRBJ1-2,TRBV23-1
ASSLVGYEQY,TRBJ2-7,TRBV7-2
ASSRNRDRYEQY,TRBJ2-7,TRBV11-2
ASSLFRVPGANVLT,TRBJ2-6,TRBV27
ASTRGGTAPGNTIY,TRBJ1-3,TRBV28
AISHTGQGETQY,TRBJ2-5,TRBV10-3
ASSMLFRGRSNGYT,TRBJ1-2,TRBV19
ASSSGTPPETQY,TRBJ2-5,TRBV5-1
ASSSLAHNEQF,TRBJ2-1,TRBV7-2
ASSHRASPGNTIY,TRBJ1-3,TRBV7-8
TSSQGSYERTTDTQY,TRBJ2-3,TRBV1
ASSPEGVVSVPLH,TRBJ1-6,TRBV5-1
ASSLGQGVNTEAF,TRBJ1-1,TRBV5-1
ASSWPGAGTGELF,TRBJ2-2,TRBV28
ASSLLNGQGYNEQF,TRBJ2-1,TRBV5-1
AGLSLSSGRPYNEQF,TRBJ2-1,TRBV30
AISARSRDRRANYGYT,TRBJ1-2,TRBV10-3
ASSLAGTFTDTQY,TRBJ2-3,TRBV5-1
AWSGDRGSYNEQF,TRBJ2-1,TRBV30
ASSRAGTGAYNEQF,TRBJ2-1,TRBV28
ASSYDRDGNTIY,TRBJ1-3,TRBV7-9
ASSQDIPAGLAYEQY,TRBJ2-7,TRBV4-2
ASSLRGVLRGYT,TRBJ1-2,TRBV7-2
ATRGLEETQY,TRBJ2-5,TRBV24-1
ASSADSYEQY,TRBJ2-7,TRBV5-1
ASSGGGRADTQY,TRBJ2-3,TRBV2
ASSLAFQRERYEQY,TRBJ2-7,TRBV11-2
ARRADPSGYEQY,TRBJ2-7,TRBV5-3
ASGSDGGWQF,TRBJ2-1,TRBV12-3/TRBV12-4
ASSPRSEGNEQY,TRBJ2-7,TRBV27
ASSQGLAGADTQY,TRBJ2-3,TRBV3-1/TRBV3-2
ASRNGLAEETQY,TRBJ2-5,TRBV2